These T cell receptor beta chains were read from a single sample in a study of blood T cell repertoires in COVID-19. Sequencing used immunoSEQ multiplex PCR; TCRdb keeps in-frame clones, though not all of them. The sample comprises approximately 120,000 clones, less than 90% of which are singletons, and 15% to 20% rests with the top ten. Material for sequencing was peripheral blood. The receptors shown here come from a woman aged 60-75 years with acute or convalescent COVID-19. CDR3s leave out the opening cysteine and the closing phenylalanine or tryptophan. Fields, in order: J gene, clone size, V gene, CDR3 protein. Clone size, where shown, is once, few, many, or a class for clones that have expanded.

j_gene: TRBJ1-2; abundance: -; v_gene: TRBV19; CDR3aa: ASRRGTSYGYT
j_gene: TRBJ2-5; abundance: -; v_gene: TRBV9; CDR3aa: ASSPSAVPGETQY
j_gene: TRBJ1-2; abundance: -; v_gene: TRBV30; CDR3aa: AYCRDSNYGYT
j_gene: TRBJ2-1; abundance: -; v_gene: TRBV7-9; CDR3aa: ASRRGTSGGYEQF
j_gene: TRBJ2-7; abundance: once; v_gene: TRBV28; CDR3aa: ASSYGLAGASYEQY
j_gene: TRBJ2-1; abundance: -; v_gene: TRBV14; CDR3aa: ASSQVLADNEQF
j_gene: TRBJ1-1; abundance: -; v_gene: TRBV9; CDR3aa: ASSVNQDPMNTEAF
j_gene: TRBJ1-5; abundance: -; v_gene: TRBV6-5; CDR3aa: ASSATGNQPQH
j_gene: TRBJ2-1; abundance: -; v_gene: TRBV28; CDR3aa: ASSEGDRGLDEQF
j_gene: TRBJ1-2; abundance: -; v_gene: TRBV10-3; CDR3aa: AIRATGWGNYGYT
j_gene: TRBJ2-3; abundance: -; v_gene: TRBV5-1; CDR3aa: ASSGQGAGDTQY
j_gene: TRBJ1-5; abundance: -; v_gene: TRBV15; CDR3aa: ATSRATGAPQH
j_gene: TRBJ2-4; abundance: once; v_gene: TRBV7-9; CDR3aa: ASSLLSGTSQVQY
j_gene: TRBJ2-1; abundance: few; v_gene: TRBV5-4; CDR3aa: ASSSTSGAASYNEQF
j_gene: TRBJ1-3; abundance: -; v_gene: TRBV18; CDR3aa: ASSTGTGGNTIY
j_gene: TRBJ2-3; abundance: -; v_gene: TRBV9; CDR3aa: ASSARGASGSDTQY
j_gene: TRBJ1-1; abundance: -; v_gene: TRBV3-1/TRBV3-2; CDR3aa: ASSPTGKRIGAF
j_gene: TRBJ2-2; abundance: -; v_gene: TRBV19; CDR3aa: ASSIAANTGELF
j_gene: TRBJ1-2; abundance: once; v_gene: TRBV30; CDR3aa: AWTSPGGKGYT
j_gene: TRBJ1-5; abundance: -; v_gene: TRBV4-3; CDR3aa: ASSQDIGGNQPQH
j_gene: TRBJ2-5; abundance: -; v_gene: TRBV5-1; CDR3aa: ASTTTGKGETQY
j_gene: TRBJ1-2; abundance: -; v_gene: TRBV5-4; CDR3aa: ASSNGQGKGYSYT